These 19 T cell receptor beta chains originate from one sample sequenced in a study of T cell clones after liver transplantation. Only in-frame clones appear in the TCRdb table, and some are missing; sequencing was by immunoSEQ multiplex PCR. The sample lists about 75,000 clones; 84% were seen once. The specimen comprised CD4+ T cells from blood, sampled around 48 months after liver transplant. These receptors were collected from a human patient who received a liver transplant. Some T cells may be provided by the graft donor.

This clone was picked up one time. The V call is TRBV4-3, the J call TRBJ1-1, with D maybe TRBD1 (6 bases). V was cut by 0 bases and J by 7 bases, with 12 bases left in between. The V gene's germline CDR1 is LGHNA and CDR2 YSLEER. The CDR3 covers 14 residues. The CDR3, as DNA: TGCGCCAGCAGCCAAGAGGTGGGGGCTAATGAAGCTTTCTTT. Translating gives CASSQEVGANEAFF.

The J gene is TRBJ2-3, the V gene TRBV28; no reliable D call. The germline gives CDR1 MDHEN, CDR2 SYDVKM. This CDR3 contains 14 residues. The ends were cut back, 5 bases at V and 2 bases at J, with 11 bases in the middle. The CDR3: CASSNPGVTDTQYF. The CDR3 region has the DNA TGTGCCAGCAGTAACCCGGGTGTCACAGATACGCAGTATTTT.

The gene calls are TRBV20-1 and TRBJ2-1; no firm D call. CDR1 and CDR2 (germline): DFQATT, SNEGSKA (reference sequence). The CDR3 sequence is 11 residues long. Deletions cut 6 bases from V and 4 bases from J, with 7 bases between. DNA of the CDR3: TGCAGTGCCAACCGTTACAATGAGCAGTTCTTC. This codes for CSANRYNEQFF.

This clone has only one observation. The rearrangement uses TRBV6-5 and TRBJ2-7; D may match TRBD1 or TRBD2 (6 bases each). There are 15 residues in the CDR3. Trimming took off 6 bases at V and 0 bases at J, with 15 bases between the two ends. CDR1 is MNHEY and CDR2 is SVGAGI in the germline V gene. The CDR3 loop reads CASRRRGDSSYEQYF. DNA for the CDR3: TGTGCCAGCAGACGGAGGGGGGATAGCTCCTACGAGCAGTACTTC.

The CDR3 is CSVVRSSTDTQYF. CDR3 bases: TGCAGCGTTGTACGGTCTAGCACAGATACGCAGTATTTT. This chain links TRBV29-1 with TRBJ2-3; no clear D gene. The CDR3 consists of 13 residues. V lost 4 bases to trimming and J lost 0 bases, with 8 bases between them. Germline V gene lookup returns CDR1 SQVTM and CDR2 ANQGSEA.

The V gene is TRBV28, the J gene TRBJ2-3; D is possibly TRBD1 (5 bases). Germline V gene data show CDR1 as MDHEN and CDR2 as SYDVKM. CDR3 size: 16 residues. The V gene lost 4 bases and the J gene lost 1 base, with 15 bases spanning the gap. CDR3 sequence: CASSSPAKQGTDTQYF. As DNA, the CDR3 is TGTGCCAGCAGTTCCCCTGCGAAACAGGGCACAGATACGCAGTATTTT.

The J gene is TRBJ2-2, the V gene TRBV6-1; TRBD1 matches at 7 bases. The trim removed 4 bases at V and 4 bases at J, leaving 6 bases unmatched. This CDR3 is 15 amino acids long. Germline CDR1 and CDR2: MNHNS and SASEGT. CDR3 sequence: CASSGRQGGTGELFF. The CDR3 DNA reads TGTGCCAGCAGTGGACGACAGGGCGGCACCGGGGAGCTGTTTTTT.

The J gene is TRBJ1-5, the V gene TRBV19; no clear D. CDR1 is LNHDA, CDR2 SQIVND, per germline (reference sequence). V gave up 6 bases and J gave up 0 bases, with 15 bases separating them. The CDR3 is made up of 16 amino acids. DNA of the CDR3: TGTGCCAGTAGCGAAACGCCGCATTATAGCAATCAGCCCCAGCATTTT. Translated: CASSETPHYSNQPQHF.

V gene TRBV19 combines with J gene TRBJ2-7; D perhaps matches TRBD1 (5 bases). The V gene lost 3 bases and the J gene lost 4 bases, with 7 bases spanning the gap. The germline CDR1 and CDR2 sequences are LNHDA and SQIVND (reference sequence). The CDR3 sequence is 12 residues long. CDR3 bases: TGTGCCAGTAGTATCCCAGGGTACGAGCAGTACTTC. This sequence encodes CASSIPGYEQYF.

The genes are TRBV6-1 and TRBJ2-1; D possibly corresponds to TRBD2 (6 bases). The germline V gene encodes CDR1 MNHNS and CDR2 SASEGT. The CDR3 is 15 amino acids. Trimming left V 6 bases short and J 4 bases short, with 16 bases between. CDR3 sequence (DNA): TGTGCCAGCAGGGGGGTGGGAGGAGGATACAATGAGCAGTTCTTC. Its translation is CASRGVGGGYNEQFF.

V gene TRBV7-9 combines with J gene TRBJ1-5; D perhaps matches TRBD1 (5 bases). V dropped 1 base and J dropped 7 bases, with 8 bases sitting between them. The CDR3 is made up of 13 amino acids. CDR1 is SEHNR and CDR2 is FQNEAQ in the germline V gene (reference sequence). CDR3 sequence: CASSLDRDQPQHF. The CDR3 DNA reads TGTGCCAGCAGCTTAGACCGGGACCAGCCCCAGCATTTT.

The J gene is TRBJ2-3, the V gene TRBV4-2; 12 bases agree with TRBD2. The CDR3 runs 16 residues. The junction had 4 bases not matched to a gene; V was cut back by 4 bases and J by 2 bases. Germline V gives CDR1 LGHNA, CDR2 YNFKEQ. The CDR3 is CASSPLAGGVTDTQYF. The CDR3 DNA reads as TGTGCCAGCAGCCCCCTAGCGGGGGGGGTCACAGATACGCAGTATTTT.

The genes are TRBV15 and TRBJ2-5; TRBD2 matches at 8 bases. With 2 bases clipped from V and 4 bases from J, the junction kept 3 bases outside the gene matches. Germline values: CDR1 LNHNV, CDR2 YYDKDF (reference sequence). This CDR3 contains 14 residues. The CDR3 DNA sequence: TGTGCCACCAGCAGACCAGCGGGAGTAGAGACCCAGTACTTC. Its translation is CATSRPAGVETQYF.

The chain links TRBV5-1 to TRBJ2-5, with D perhaps TRBD2 (6 bases). V was trimmed by 0 bases and J by 2 bases, leaving 14 bases between them. The CDR3 runs to 16 residues. Germline values: CDR1 SGHRS, CDR2 YFSETQ. The CDR3 sequence is CASSLGGGRRQETQYF. The CDR3 nucleotides read TGCGCCAGCAGCTTGGGGGGAGGACGACGACAAGAGACCCAGTACTTC.

V gene TRBV10-3 combines with J gene TRBJ2-1; D gene unclear. V dropped 0 bases and J dropped 11 bases, with 5 bases sitting between them. Per germline, CDR1 ENHRY and CDR2 SYGVKD. This CDR3 contains 11 residues. Here the CDR3 DNA reads TGTGCCATCAGTGAGTCGACGAAGCAGTTCTTC. Protein: CAISESTKQFF.

This clone has only one observation. This sequence joins TRBV19 and TRBJ1-3; D not resolved. V was cut by 10 bases and J by 3 bases, with 19 bases left in between. The length of the CDR3 is 15 residues. In germline, CDR1 is LNHDA, CDR2 SQIVND (reference sequence). The CDR3 nucleotides are TGTGCCACACACGAGGACGGCTTGTTTGGAAACACCATATATTTT. It is translated as CATHEDGLFGNTIYF. Together with reference TRBV19 and TRBJ1-3, the CDR3 gives the full variable domain: DGGITQSPKYLFRKEGQNVTLSCEQNLNHDAMYWYRQDPGQGLRLIYYSQIVNDFQKGDIAEGYSVSREKKESFPLTVTSAQKNPTAFYLCATHEDGLFGNTIYFGEGSWLTVV.

CDR3: CASSLLQGGKSPLHF. For the CDR3, the DNA is TGTGCCAGCAGCCTATTACAGGGCGGGAAATCACCCCTCCACTTT. The V gene is TRBV7-2, the J gene TRBJ1-6, with D possibly matching TRBD1 (6 bases). Looked up from germline, CDR1 is SGHTA and CDR2 is FQGNSA. The length of the CDR3 is 15 residues. With 5 bases removed from V and 10 bases from J, the gap between germline ends came to 18 bases. Filled out from reference TRBV7-2 and TRBJ1-6, the complete variable domain reads GAGVSQSPSNKVTEKGKDVELRCDPISGHTALYWYRQSLGQGLEFLIYFQGNSAPDKSGLPSDRFSAERTGGSVSTLTIQRTQQEDSAVYLCASSLLQGGKSPLHFGNGTRLTVT.

The rearrangement joins TRBV5-6 to TRBJ2-3, with 12 bases identical to TRBD2. Germline CDR1 and CDR2: SGHDT and YYEEEE. Trimming removed 4 bases from V and 9 bases from J; junction bases left unmatched: 12. The CDR3 loop spans 16 amino acids. The CDR3 nucleotides read TGTGCCAGCAGCCCAAGGACTAGCGGGGCCTGGGTGACGCAGTATTTT. It specifies CASSPRTSGAWVTQYF.

This clone came up once. The chain links TRBV7-6 to TRBJ1-1; D is possibly TRBD1 (5 bases). Germline lookup yields CDR1 SGHVS and CDR2 FNYEAQ. V lost 3 bases and J lost 5, with 19 bases in between. This CDR3 has 16 amino acids. This chain's CDR3 is CASSFTIGGGGTEAFF. The CDR3 DNA reads TGTGCCAGCAGCTTTACAATTGGTGGCGGGGGAACTGAAGCTTTCTTT.